These 16 T cell receptor beta chains were sequenced from one sample in a study of T cell responses to AZD1222 COVID-19 vaccine. The method was immunoSEQ multiplex PCR; TCRdb's version includes in-frame clones alone and lacks a portion of them. The sample has around 130,000 clones; 90% to 95% are singletons. The sequencing used peripheral blood, collected on day 0 of AZD1222 vaccination. All receptors derive from an adult in good health.

The chain recombines TRBV15 with TRBJ2-7, with D possibly being TRBD2 (7 bases). Germline values: CDR1 LNHNV, CDR2 YYDKDF (reference sequence). The CDR3 is made up of 15 amino acids. Between the trimmed V and J ends, which lost 0 bases and 7 bases, there was a span of 16 bases. Written as DNA, the CDR3 is TGTGCCACCAGCAGAGAGAGGGCGGGGGCCCGGGAGCAGTACTTC. Translation gives CATSRERAGAREQYF.

V is TRBV6-5 and J is TRBJ2-2, with a tentative D call TRBD2 (5 bases). V lost 5 bases and J 3 bases, leaving 10 bases between the germline ends. The CDR3 consists of 14 residues. The germline CDR1 and CDR2 sequences are MNHEY and SVGAGI. CDR3 protein: CASSQRAHTGELFF. Written as DNA, the CDR3 is TGTGCCAGCAGTCAGAGGGCCCACACCGGGGAGCTGTTTTTT.

J is TRBJ1-2 and V is TRBV28; D is uncertain. The V end lost 6 bases, the J end lost 6 bases, and 11 bases lay between the germline ends. Germline CDR1 is MDHEN and CDR2 is SYDVKM. CDR3 length: 12 amino acids. The CDR3 coding sequence is TGTGCCAGCAGATATCATCCGGATGGCTACACCTTC. Residues: CASRYHPDGYTF.

The gene calls are TRBV4-3 and TRBJ1-2; D is uncertain. Germline values: CDR1 LGHNA, CDR2 YSLEER. There are 14 residues in the CDR3. V was trimmed by 0 bases and J by 3 bases, leaving 8 bases between them. CDR3 region: CASSQDGNDYGYTF. The CDR3 DNA reads as TGCGCCAGCAGCCAAGACGGGAACGACTATGGCTACACCTTC.

V gene TRBV29-1 combines with J gene TRBJ1-1, with TRBD1 matching over 7 bases. This CDR3 contains 14 residues. CDR1 SQVTM and CDR2 ANQGSEA come from the germline V gene. The trim removed 6 bases at V and 1 base at J, leaving 8 bases unmatched. The CDR3 sequence: CSVSRDSTNTEAFF. In DNA form, the CDR3 reads TGCAGCGTCTCCAGGGACAGCACGAACACTGAAGCTTTCTTT. Drawing the rest from reference TRBV29-1 and TRBJ1-1, the complete variable domain is SAVISQKPSRDICQRGTSLTIQCQVDSQVTMMFWYRQQPGQSLTLIATANQGSEATYESGFVIDKFPISRPNLTFSTLTVSNMSPEDSSIYLCSVSRDSTNTEAFFGQGTRLTVV.

This clone was recorded a few times. The chain combines TRBV7-2 with TRBJ2-2; 7 nucleotides line up with TRBD2. Trimming at V came to 1 base and at J to 6 bases, leaving 2 bases not matched to a gene. This CDR3 has 14 residues. The germline CDR1 and CDR2 sequences are SGHTA and FQGNSA. In DNA form, the CDR3 reads TGTGCCAGCAGCTTAGGTGGACTAGCCGGGGAGCTGTTTTTT. Amino acid sequence: CASSLGGLAGELFF. Full variable domain (remainder filled in from reference TRBV7-2 and TRBJ2-2): GAGVSQSPSNKVTEKGKDVELRCDPISGHTALYWYRQSLGQGLEFLIYFQGNSAPDKSGLPSDRFSAERTGGSVSTLTIQRTQQEDSAVYLCASSLGGLAGELFFGEGSRLTVL.

The V call is TRBV6-5, the J call TRBJ2-7; D gene ambiguous. This CDR3 spans 14 amino acids. The V end lost 4 bases, the J end lost 3 bases, and 13 bases lay between the germline ends. Germline V lookup: CDR1 MNHEY, CDR2 SVGAGI. The CDR3 nucleotides read TGTGCCAGCAGTTCGGGTCAACTCCTCTACGAGCAGTACTTC. It is translated as CASSSGQLLYEQYF.

V gene TRBV2 combines with J gene TRBJ2-1; no definite D call. The V end lost 8 bases, the J end lost 6 bases, and 14 bases lay between the germline ends. Looked up from germline, CDR1 is SNHLY and CDR2 is FYNNEI. This CDR3 contains 13 residues. The DNA for the CDR3 is TGTGCCAGCGGGTCTTTTCTAGGCAATGAGCAGTTCTTC. Translated, it gives CASGSFLGNEQFF.

This clone was observed a single time. This sequence joins TRBV6-1 and TRBJ2-3; D is perhaps TRBD1 (6 bases). Trimming removed 2 bases at V and 2 bases at J, with 8 bases between. The CDR3 sequence is 14 residues long. From germline, CDR1 is MNHNS and CDR2 SASEGT. DNA of the CDR3: TGTGCCAGCAGTGAACAGGGGATCACAGATACGCAGTATTTT. This sequence encodes CASSEQGITDTQYF.

The chain has TRBV18 and TRBJ2-2, with 8 bases that match TRBD1. CDR3 length: 16 residues. Germline lookup yields CDR1 KGHSH and CDR2 LQKENI. V was clipped by 3 bases and J by 0 bases; unmatched bases: 3. CDR3 in DNA: TGTGCCAGCTCACCGGACAGGGCCCCGAACACCGGGGAGCTGTTTTTT. Residues: CASSPDRAPNTGELFF. Full variable domain (missing parts from reference TRBV18 and TRBJ2-2): NAGVMQNPRHLVRRRGQEARLRCSPMKGHSHVYWYRQLPEEGLKFMVYLQKENIIDESGMPKERFSAEFPKEGPSILRIQQVVRGDSAAYFCASSPDRAPNTGELFFGEGSRLTVL.

This chain links TRBV5-4 with TRBJ1-4; 7 bases are shared with TRBD1. V was clipped by 4 bases and J by 7 bases; unmatched bases: 7. This CDR3 region has 14 residues. CDR1 and CDR2 (germline): SGHNT, YYREEE (reference sequence). CDR3 in DNA: TGTGCCAGCAGCACACAGGGGTTTACTGAAAAACTGTTTTTT. It yields the protein CASSTQGFTEKLFF.

This chain joins TRBV5-1 and TRBJ2-4; 7 bases agree with TRBD1. V lost 0 bases and J lost 0; bases outside the gene matches: 3. The CDR3 contains 16 residues. Germline V gene lookup returns CDR1 SGHRS and CDR2 YFSETQ. This chain's CDR3 is CASSLEGAGAKNIQYF. As DNA, the CDR3 is TGCGCCAGCAGCTTGGAGGGGGCGGGAGCCAAAAACATTCAGTACTTC.

V gene TRBV6-5 combines with J gene TRBJ1-2; D unclear. V was pared by 6 bases and J by 0 bases, with 8 bases between. The CDR3 consists of 13 residues. The germline V gene has CDR1 MNHEY and CDR2 SVGAGI. The CDR3 region has the DNA TGTGCCAGCAGACAACAAACTAACTATGGCTACACCTTC. Amino acid sequence: CASRQQTNYGYTF.

V gene TRBV5-4 combines with J gene TRBJ2-2; 16 bases are a match to TRBD2. Germline lookup yields CDR1 SGHNT and CDR2 YYREEE (reference sequence). V shed 4 bases and J 7 bases; nucleotides not matched to a gene: 13. The CDR3 sequence is 19 residues long. CDR3 sequence (DNA): TGTGCCAGCAGCATCGATCCGGGACTAGCGGGAGGGCCAGGCGGGGAGCTGTTTTTT. Translating gives CASSIDPGLAGGPGGELFF.

The V call is TRBV5-3, the J call TRBJ1-1; D call uncertain. TRBV5-3 is flagged as an ORF with uncertain function. CDR3 length: 13 residues. Between the trimmed V and J ends, which lost 3 bases and 11 bases, there was a span of 17 bases. The CDR3 here is CARSWSRSPQAFF. CDR3 bases: TGTGCCAGAAGCTGGTCCCGAAGTCCTCAGGCTTTCTTT.

The V call is TRBV7-9, the J call TRBJ1-5; perhaps TRBD1 as D (6 bases). There are 13 residues in the CDR3. V gave up 5 bases and J gave up 4 bases, with 9 bases separating them. Germline CDR1 is SEHNR and CDR2 is FQNEAQ (reference sequence). CDR3 region: CASSRGQNQPQHF. The CDR3 bases are TGTGCCAGCAGCCGAGGACAGAATCAGCCCCAGCATTTT. The complete variable domain, with remaining parts taken from reference TRBV7-9 and TRBJ1-5, reads DTGVSQNPRHKITKRGQNVTFRCDPISEHNRLYWYRQTLGQGPEFLTYFQNEAQLEKSRLLSDRFSAERPKGSFSTLEIQRTEQGDSAMYLCASSRGQNQPQHFGDGTRLSIL.